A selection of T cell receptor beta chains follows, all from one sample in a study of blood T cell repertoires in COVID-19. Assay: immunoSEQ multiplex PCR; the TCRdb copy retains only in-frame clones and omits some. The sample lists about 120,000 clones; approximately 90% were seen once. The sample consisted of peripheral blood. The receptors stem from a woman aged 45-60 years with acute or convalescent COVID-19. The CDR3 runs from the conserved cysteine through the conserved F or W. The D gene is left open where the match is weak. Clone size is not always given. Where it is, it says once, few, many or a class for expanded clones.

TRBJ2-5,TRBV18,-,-,CASSPPSRGTGETQYF,TGTGCCAGCTCACCTCCATCCCGGGGAACCGGAGAGACCCAGTACTTC
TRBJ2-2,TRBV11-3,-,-,CASSLFGGGELFF,TGTGCCAGCAGCTTATTCGGGGGCGGGGAGCTGTTTTTT
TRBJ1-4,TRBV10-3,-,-,CAISGTGREKLFF,TGTGCCATCAGTGGGACTGGACGGGAAAAACTGTTTTTT
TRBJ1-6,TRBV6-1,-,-,CASSERGRISNSPLHF,TGTGCCAGCAGTGAAAGGGGCAGAATAAGTAATTCACCCCTCCACTTT
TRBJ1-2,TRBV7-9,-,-,CASSQNPGHNYGYTF,TGTGCCAGCAGCCAAAATCCGGGACATAACTATGGCTACACCTTC
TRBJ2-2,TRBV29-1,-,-,CSVPGINTGELFF,TGCAGCGTTCCCGGTATCAACACCGGGGAGCTGTTTTTT
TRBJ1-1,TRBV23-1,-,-,CASSREGESEAFF,TGCGCCAGCAGTCGCGAAGGGGAATCTGAAGCTTTCTTT
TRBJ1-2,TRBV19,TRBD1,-,CASGQGGDGYTF,TGTGCCAGTGGACAGGGGGGGGATGGCTACACCTTC
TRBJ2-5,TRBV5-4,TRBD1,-,CASSRYRGGETQYF,TGTGCCAGCAGCCGATACAGGGGCGGAGAGACCCAGTACTTC
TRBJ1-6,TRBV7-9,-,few,CASSLGSSFNSPLHF,TGTGCCAGCAGCTTAGGGAGCAGTTTTAATTCACCCCTCCACTTT
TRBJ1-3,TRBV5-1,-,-,CASSLGHGNTIYF,TGCGCCAGCAGCTTGGGGCACGGAAACACCATATATTTT
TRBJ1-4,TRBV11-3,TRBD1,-,CASSYRQGNNEKLFF,TGTGCCAGCAGTTATCGACAGGGAAATAATGAAAAACTGTTTTTT
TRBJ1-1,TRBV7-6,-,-,CASSLANSGNTEAFF,TGTGCCAGCAGCTTAGCCAATTCGGGGAACACTGAAGCTTTCTTT
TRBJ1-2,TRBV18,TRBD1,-,CASSLGGQATYGYTF,TGTGCCAGCTCACTTGGGGGACAGGCGACCTATGGCTACACCTTC
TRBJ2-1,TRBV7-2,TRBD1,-,CASSLGDRGGEQFF,TGTGCCAGCAGCTTAGGGGACAGGGGAGGTGAGCAGTTCTTC
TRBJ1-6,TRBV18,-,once,CASSRLRDNSPLHF,TGTGCCAGCTCGCGACTCAGGGATAATTCACCCCTCCACTTT